This TCR beta chain was obtained from a study of T cells after somatic rescue of genetic block. The method was immunoSEQ multiplex PCR; TCRdb's version includes in-frame clones alone and lacks a portion of them. The sample consists of more than 10,000 clones, over 65% of them appearing once. The germline V gene encodes CDR1 LGHNA and CDR2 YNFKEQ. Trimming took 2 bases from V and 7 from J, leaving 17 bases between them. The CDR3 extends over 16 amino acids. J is TRBJ1-4 and V is TRBV4-2, with a tentative D call TRBD1 (5 bases). Sequencing was carried out using peripheral blood mononuclear cells (PBMCs). This TCR was recovered from a boy between 10 and 17 years old. In nucleotides, the CDR3 is TGTGCCAGCAGCCAACCCGGGACGGGGACGTTTGAAAAACTGTTTTTT. Protein product: CASSQPGTGTFEKLFF.